This is a list of T cell receptor beta chains from one sample in a study of blood T cell repertoires in COVID-19. Sequencing was performed with immunoSEQ multiplex PCR; in TCRdb, only in-frame clones are kept and a portion is missing. This table holds approximately 400,000 clones, about 89% found once. The material sequenced was PBMCs or T cells enriched from blood (not recorded which). The origin of the receptors is a woman in her thirties or forties who had been exposed to COVID-19. The CDR3 runs from the conserved cysteine through the conserved F or W. A D gene is named only where the DNA matches it firmly. Rows may omit the clone size; those that give it use once, few, many or a size class.

J gene,D gene,V gene,clone size,CDR3 DNA,CDR3 protein
TRBJ2-6,TRBD2,TRBV3-1/TRBV3-2,once,TGTGCCAGCAGTCTTACTAGCGGGAGGGCATCTGGGGCCAACGTCCTGACTTTC,CASSLTSGRASGANVLTF
TRBJ2-1,TRBD2,TRBV6-5,once,TGTGCCAGCCGGACTAGCGGGATAAACAATGAGCAGTTCTTC,CASRTSGINNEQFF
TRBJ2-7,TRBD2,TRBV13,NA,TGTGCCAGCAGCTTCCGGCTAGCGGGTGCCCCCAACGAGCAGTACTTC,CASSFRLAGAPNEQYF
TRBJ2-1,TRBD1,TRBV25-1,NA,TGTGCCAGCAGTGAGACCGGGACAGGGAACAATGAGCAGTTCTTC,CASSETGTGNNEQFF
TRBJ2-3,NA,TRBV18,NA,TGTGCCAGCTCACCCCTAGGGGAAGATACGCAGTATTTT,CASSPLGEDTQYF
TRBJ2-7,NA,TRBV7-9,NA,TGTGCCAGCAGCTCATCAGGGGTTGTCGACGAGCAGTACTTC,CASSSSGVVDEQYF
TRBJ1-2,NA,TRBV7-9,NA,TGTGCCAGCAGCTTTCAGGGTGACTATGGCTACACCTTC,CASSFQGDYGYTF
TRBJ2-3,NA,TRBV5-1,NA,TGCGCCAGCAGCTACAGGGAGGGGGGCACAGATACGCAGTATTTT,CASSYREGGTDTQYF
TRBJ1-5,NA,TRBV6-2/TRBV6-3,NA,TGTGCCAGCAGTTACCTTCCCCAGCCCCAGCATTTT,CASSYLPQPQHF
TRBJ1-1,NA,TRBV7-3,NA,TGTGCCAGCAGCTTAAGCCCTTCCGGGGGGGAAGCTTTCTTT,CASSLSPSGGEAFF
TRBJ2-3,NA,TRBV24-1,NA,TGTGCCACCAGCGGGGGTAGGCTCACAGATACGCAGTATTTT,CATSGGRLTDTQYF
TRBJ1-5,NA,TRBV28,NA,TGTGCCAGCACCCCAGGTGGGTCGGGCAATCAGCCCCAGCATTTT,CASTPGGSGNQPQHF
TRBJ2-1,NA,TRBV7-9,NA,TGTGCCAGCAGCCCAACTAGCAAACATGAGCAGTTCTTC,CASSPTSKHEQFF
TRBJ1-5,NA,TRBV30,NA,TGTGCCTGGAGTGAGAGGGGAGGTCAGCCCCAGCATTTT,CAWSERGGQPQHF
TRBJ2-3,TRBD2,TRBV5-1,NA,TGCGCCAGCAGCTTGGTTGCGGGAGCGGAAGATACGCAGTATTTT,CASSLVAGAEDTQYF
TRBJ2-7,NA,TRBV5-1,NA,TGCGCCAGCAGCTTAAGACAGGCTACCCACGAGCAGTACTTC,CASSLRQATHEQYF
TRBJ2-7,TRBD1,TRBV7-6,NA,TGTGCCAGCAGGCCCATGAACCGGGACAGGGATTACGAGCAGTACTTC,CASRPMNRDRDYEQYF
TRBJ1-2,TRBD1,TRBV18,NA,TGTGCCAGCTCACCACTAGTACAGGGGGACTATGGCTACACCTTC,CASSPLVQGDYGYTF
TRBJ2-1,TRBD2,TRBV30,NA,TGTGCCTGGGTACGGCGGGAGAGGAATGAGCAGTTCTTC,CAWVRRERNEQFF
TRBJ2-7,TRBD1,TRBV6-5,NA,TGTGCCAGCAGTTACTCAGGGACAGGGGCCACCTACGAGCAGTACTTC,CASSYSGTGATYEQYF
TRBJ2-7,NA,TRBV10-2,NA,TGCGCCAGCAGTGAATCGATAGCGGAGCAGTACTTC,CASSESIAEQYF
TRBJ1-2,NA,TRBV7-9,NA,TGTGCCAGCAGCTTAGGTGGTGGCTCCTATGGCTACACCTTC,CASSLGGGSYGYTF
TRBJ2-4,TRBD1,TRBV19,NA,TGTGCCAGTACCACCCTGGGGGGCCGACAGGGGGAGGCCAAAAACATTCAGTACTTC,CASTTLGGRQGEAKNIQYF
TRBJ2-2,TRBD2,TRBV5-1,NA,TGCGCCAGCAGCTGGGGACTACTAGCGGGAGGGCCTGACGGGGAGCTGTTTTTT,CASSWGLLAGGPDGELFF
TRBJ1-5,NA,TRBV7-2,NA,TGTGCCAGCAGCTCTTACAGTTATAGCAATCAGCCCCAGCATTTT,CASSSYSYSNQPQHF
TRBJ1-2,TRBD1,TRBV9,NA,TGTGCCAGCAGACGACAGGGGGGCTCTAACCTATATGGCTACACCTTC,CASRRQGGSNLYGYTF
TRBJ2-7,NA,TRBV20-1,NA,TGCAGTGCGGTGCGAACCTACGAGCAGTACTTC,CSAVRTYEQYF
TRBJ2-7,NA,TRBV11-3,once,TGTGCCAGCAGCTTAGTGTCTGGAGGGCCGGGAGAGCAGTACTTC,CASSLVSGGPGEQYF
TRBJ1-4,NA,TRBV5-1,NA,TGCGCCAGCAGCCGTCAAACGGGGATCCTTGAAAAACTGTTTTTT,CASSRQTGILEKLFF
TRBJ1-1,NA,TRBV29-1,NA,TGCAGCGGAACTGGGGGAGGCGACACTGAAGCTTTCTTT,CSGTGGGDTEAFF
TRBJ1-6,TRBD1,TRBV19,NA,TGTGCCAGTAGTGGACAGGGTTGGGATAATTCACCCCTCCACTTT,CASSGQGWDNSPLHF
TRBJ2-2,NA,TRBV18,NA,TGTGCCAGCTCACCACGGGCGAGGGGGTACAACACCGGGGAGCTGTTTTTT,CASSPRARGYNTGELFF
TRBJ2-3,TRBD1,TRBV24-1,NA,TGTGCCACCAGTGAGCCCACAGGGGGAGTCACAGATACGCAGTATTTT,CATSEPTGGVTDTQYF